This T cell receptor (beta chain) was captured in a study of T-cell reconstitution after alpha-beta-depleted transplantation in children. Library preparation (for TCRbeta) was performed with unique molecular identifiers. TCRdb reanalysed the PCR reads using MiXCR and keeps one entry per CDR3 protein. The data contain 300,000 to 400,000 distinct CDR3 sequences, 15% to 20% of them singletons. This clonotype was observed a few times. Its target is unknown. The study's findings and limits: From newly produced T cells came most of the T-cell counts and diversity one year after transplant. After transplant, high TCRbeta diversity at day 60 in some patients arose from surviving recipient T cells and thymic progenitors. Reports say that about two months after transplant, the alpha-beta T cells came out of several hundred graft clones that had expanded.

The sample consisted of PBMCs, mostly from graft donor cells, taken 360 days after TCRalphabeta/CD19-depleted stem cell transplant. The sequence was obtained from a male patient aged 2 to 10 who had a stem cell transplant for acute lymphoblastic leukemia, so the T cells may come from the graft donor.

The CDR3 spells CASSVTTFQETQYF. The CDR3 bases are TGTGCCAGCAGTGTCACGACATTTCAAGAGACCCAGTACTTC. The chain combines TRBV6-1 with TRBJ2-5; D unclear. This CDR3 is 14 amino acids long. Germline values: CDR1 MNHNS, CDR2 SASEGT. Trimming removed 4 bases at V and 2 bases at J, with 11 bases between.